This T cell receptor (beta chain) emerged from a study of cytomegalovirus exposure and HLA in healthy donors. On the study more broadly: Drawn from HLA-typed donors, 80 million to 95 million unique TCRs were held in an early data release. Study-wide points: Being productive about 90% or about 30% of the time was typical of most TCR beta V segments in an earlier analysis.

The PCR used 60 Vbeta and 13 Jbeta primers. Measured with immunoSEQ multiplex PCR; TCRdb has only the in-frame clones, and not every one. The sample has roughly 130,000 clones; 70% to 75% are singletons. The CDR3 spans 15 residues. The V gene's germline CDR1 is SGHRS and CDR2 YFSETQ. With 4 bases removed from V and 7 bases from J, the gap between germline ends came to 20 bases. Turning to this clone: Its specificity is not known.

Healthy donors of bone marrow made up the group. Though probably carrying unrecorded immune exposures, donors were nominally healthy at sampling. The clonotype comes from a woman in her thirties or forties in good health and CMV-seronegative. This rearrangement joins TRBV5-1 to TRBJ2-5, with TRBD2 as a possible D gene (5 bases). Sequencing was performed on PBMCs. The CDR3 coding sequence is TGCGCCAGCAGCCTGGCCTCGGCAGCGGCAGGGACCCAGTACTTC. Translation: CASSLASAAAGTQYF.